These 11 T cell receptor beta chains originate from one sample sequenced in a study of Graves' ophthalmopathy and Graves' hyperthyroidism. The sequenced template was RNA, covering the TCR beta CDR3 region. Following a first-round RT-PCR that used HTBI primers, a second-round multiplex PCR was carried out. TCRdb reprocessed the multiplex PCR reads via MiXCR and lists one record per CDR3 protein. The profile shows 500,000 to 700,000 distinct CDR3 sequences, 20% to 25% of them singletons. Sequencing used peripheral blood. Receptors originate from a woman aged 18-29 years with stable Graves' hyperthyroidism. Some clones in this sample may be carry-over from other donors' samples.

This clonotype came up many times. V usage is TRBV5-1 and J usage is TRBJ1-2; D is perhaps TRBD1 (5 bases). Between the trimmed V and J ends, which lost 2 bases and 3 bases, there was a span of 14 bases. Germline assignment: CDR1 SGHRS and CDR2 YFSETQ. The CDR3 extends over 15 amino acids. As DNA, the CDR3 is TGCGCCAGCAGCTTCGACCCGGGACGGGACTATGGCTACACCTTC. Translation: CASSFDPGRDYGYTF.

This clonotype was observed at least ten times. The DNA of the CDR3 is TGTGCCAGCAGTCCCTACTCAGCAACCTACGAGCAGTACTTC. Its translation is CASSPYSATYEQYF. The chain employs TRBV28 and TRBJ2-7; D remains unclear. The CDR3 consists of 14 residues. V shed 5 bases and J shed 2 bases, with 13 bases lying between them. Germline lookup yields CDR1 MDHEN and CDR2 SYDVKM.

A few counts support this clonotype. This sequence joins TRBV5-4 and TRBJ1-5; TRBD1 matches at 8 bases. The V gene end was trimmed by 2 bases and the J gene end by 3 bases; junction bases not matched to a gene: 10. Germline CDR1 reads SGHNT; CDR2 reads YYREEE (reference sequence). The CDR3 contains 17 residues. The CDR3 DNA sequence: TGTGCCAGCAGCTTCTTCCAGGGACAGGCGATCAATCAGCCCCAGCATTTT. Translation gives CASSFFQGQAINQPQHF.

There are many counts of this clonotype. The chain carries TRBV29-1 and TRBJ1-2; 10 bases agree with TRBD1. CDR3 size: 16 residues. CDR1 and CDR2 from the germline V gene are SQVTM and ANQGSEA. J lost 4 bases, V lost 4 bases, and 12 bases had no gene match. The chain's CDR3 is CSVVNRQGAWSYGYTF. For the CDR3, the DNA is TGCAGCGTTGTCAATAGACAGGGGGCCTGGAGCTATGGCTACACCTTC. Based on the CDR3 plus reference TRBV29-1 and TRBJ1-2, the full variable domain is SAVISQKPSRDICQRGTSLTIQCQVDSQVTMMFWYRQQPGQSLTLIATANQGSEATYESGFVIDKFPISRPNLTFSTLTVSNMSPEDSSIYLCSVVNRQGAWSYGYTFGSGTRLTVV.

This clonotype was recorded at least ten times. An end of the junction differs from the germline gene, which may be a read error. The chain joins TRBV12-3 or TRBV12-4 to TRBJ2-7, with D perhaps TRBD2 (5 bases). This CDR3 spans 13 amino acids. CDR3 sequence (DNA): TGTACCAGCAGCAAAAGCCGGGGAAACGAGCAGTACTTC. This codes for CTSSKSRGNEQYF.

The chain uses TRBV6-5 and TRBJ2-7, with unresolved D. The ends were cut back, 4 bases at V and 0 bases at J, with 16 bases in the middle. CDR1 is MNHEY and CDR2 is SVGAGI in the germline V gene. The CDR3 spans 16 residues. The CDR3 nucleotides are TGTGCCAGCAGTTCCCGACCGAAGCCAAACTCCTACGAGCAGTACTTC. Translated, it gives CASSSRPKPNSYEQYF.

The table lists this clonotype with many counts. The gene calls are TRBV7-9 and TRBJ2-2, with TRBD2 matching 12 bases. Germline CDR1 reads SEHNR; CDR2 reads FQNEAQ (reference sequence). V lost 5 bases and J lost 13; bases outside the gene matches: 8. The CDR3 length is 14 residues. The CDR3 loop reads CASSRTSGDPALFF. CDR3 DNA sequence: TGTGCCAGCAGCCGGACTAGCGGGGATCCCGCGCTGTTTTTT.

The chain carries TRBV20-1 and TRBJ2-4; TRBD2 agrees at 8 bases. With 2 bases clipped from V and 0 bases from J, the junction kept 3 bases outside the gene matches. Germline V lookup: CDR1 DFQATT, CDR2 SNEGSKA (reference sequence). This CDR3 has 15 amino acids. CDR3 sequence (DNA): TGCAGTGCTAGAAGGCTAGCGGGAGCCAAAAACATTCAGTACTTC. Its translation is CSARRLAGAKNIQYF.

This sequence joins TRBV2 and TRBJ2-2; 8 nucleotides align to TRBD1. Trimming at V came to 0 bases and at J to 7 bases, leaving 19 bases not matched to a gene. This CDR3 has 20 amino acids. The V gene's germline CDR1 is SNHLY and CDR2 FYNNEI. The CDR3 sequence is CASSEALSGVAGGENGELFF. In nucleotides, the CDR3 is TGTGCCAGCAGTGAAGCGCTTTCAGGGGTAGCAGGGGGCGAGAACGGGGAGCTGTTTTTT.

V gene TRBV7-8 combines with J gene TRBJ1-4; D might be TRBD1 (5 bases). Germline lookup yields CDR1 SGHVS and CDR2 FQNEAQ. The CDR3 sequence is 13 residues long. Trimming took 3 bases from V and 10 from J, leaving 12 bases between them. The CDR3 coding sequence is TGTGCCAGCAGCTTGTCCAAGGGGTCAAAACTGTTTTTT. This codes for CASSLSKGSKLFF.

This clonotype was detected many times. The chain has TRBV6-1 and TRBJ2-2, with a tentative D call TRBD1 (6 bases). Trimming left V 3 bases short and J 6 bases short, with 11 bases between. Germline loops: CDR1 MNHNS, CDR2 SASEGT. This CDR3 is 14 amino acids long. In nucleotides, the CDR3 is TGTGCCAGCAGTGAGGGACACGGACCCGGGGAGCTGTTTTTT. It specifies CASSEGHGPGELFF.